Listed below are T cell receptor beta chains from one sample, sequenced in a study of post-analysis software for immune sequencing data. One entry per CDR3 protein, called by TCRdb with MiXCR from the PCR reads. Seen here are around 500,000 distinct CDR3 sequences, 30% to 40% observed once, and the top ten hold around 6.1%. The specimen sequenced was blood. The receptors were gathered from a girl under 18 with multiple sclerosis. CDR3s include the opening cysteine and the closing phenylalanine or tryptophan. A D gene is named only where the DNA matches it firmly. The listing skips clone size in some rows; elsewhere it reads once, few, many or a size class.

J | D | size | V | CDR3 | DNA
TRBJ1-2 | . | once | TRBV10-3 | CAIRRDPTYGYTF | TGTGCCATCAGAAGGGACCCCACCTATGGCTACACCTTC
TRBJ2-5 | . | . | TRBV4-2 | CASSQDRGVGETQYF | TGTGCCAGCAGCCAAGACAGGGGGGTTGGGGAGACCCAGTACTTC
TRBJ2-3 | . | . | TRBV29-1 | CSGAPGSFRYTDTQYF | TGCAGCGGCGCTCCAGGGAGTTTTAGATACACAGATACGCAGTATTTT
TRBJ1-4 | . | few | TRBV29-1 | CSVYSIIGGEWNDEKLFF | TGCAGCGTTTACTCGATAATCGGGGGGGAATGGAATGACGAAAAACTGTTTTTT
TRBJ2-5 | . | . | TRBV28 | CASSFPRDDNEQYF | TGTGCCAGCAGTTTTCCCAGGGACGACAATGAGCAGTACTTC
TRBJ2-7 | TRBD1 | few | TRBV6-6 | CASSYSASAGQGNEQYF | TGTGCCAGCAGTTACTCCGCATCGGCGGGACAGGGGAACGAGCAGTACTTC
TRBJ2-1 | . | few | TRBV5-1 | CASSLGSDNEQFF | TGCGCCAGCAGCTTGGGTTCGGACAATGAGCAGTTCTTC
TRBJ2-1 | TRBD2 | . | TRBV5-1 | CASSFVAGGYNEQVF | TGCGCCAGCAGCTTCGTAGCGGGGGGTTACAATGAGCAGGTCTTC
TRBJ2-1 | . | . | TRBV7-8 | CASSSQPRGSSYNEQFF | TGTGCCAGCAGCTCCCAACCCCGGGGGAGCTCCTACAATGAGCAGTTCTTC
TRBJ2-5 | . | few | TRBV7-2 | CASSFGPLKTQYF | TGTGCCAGCAGCTTTGGACCGCTTAAGACCCAGTACTTC
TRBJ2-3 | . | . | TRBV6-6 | CASRQAPTLTDTQYF | TGTGCCAGCAGACAAGCGCCGACCCTTACAGATACGCAGTATTTT
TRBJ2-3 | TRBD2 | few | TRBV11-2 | CASSLLTSGSTDTQYF | TGTGCCAGCAGCTTGTTGACTAGCGGGAGCACAGATACGCAGTATTTT
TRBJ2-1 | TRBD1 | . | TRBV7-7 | CASSPGARGPYNEQFF | TGTGCCAGCAGCCCAGGGGCGAGGGGGCCCTACAATGAGCAGTTCTTC
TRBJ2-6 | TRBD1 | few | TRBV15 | CATSNWETGVSGANVLTF | TGTGCCACCAGCAACTGGGAGACAGGGGTCTCTGGGGCCAACGTCCTGACTTTC
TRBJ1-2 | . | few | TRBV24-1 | CATSDPVMAGYTF | TGTGCCACCAGTGATCCCGTGATGGCTGGCTACACCTTC
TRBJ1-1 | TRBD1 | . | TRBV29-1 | CSVRGQGAGILNTEAFF | TGCAGCGTAAGGGGACAGGGGGCCGGGATTTTAAACACTGAAGCTTTCTTT
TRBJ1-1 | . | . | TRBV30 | CAWADSRNTEAFF | TGTGCCTGGGCAGACAGCCGGAACACTGAAGCTTTCTTT
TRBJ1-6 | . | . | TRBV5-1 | CASSSAGVKDSPLHF | TGCGCCAGCAGCTCCGCGGGGGTTAAGGATTCACCCCTCCACTTT
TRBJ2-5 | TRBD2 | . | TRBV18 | CASSPLGLAGLQETQYF | TGTGCCAGCTCACCCCTGGGACTAGCGGGACTCCAAGAGACCCAGTACTTC
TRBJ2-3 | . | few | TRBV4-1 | CASSQDGVFADTQYF | TGCGCCAGCAGCCAAGATGGGGTTTTCGCAGATACGCAGTATTTT
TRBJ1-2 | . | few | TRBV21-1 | CASSKRANTGYTF | TGTGCCAGCAGCAAAAGGGCCAACACTGGCTACACCTTC
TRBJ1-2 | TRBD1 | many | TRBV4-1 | CASSQINAGQGASAYGYTF | TGCGCCAGCAGCCAAATAAATGCGGGACAGGGGGCTTCAGCCTATGGCTACACCTTC
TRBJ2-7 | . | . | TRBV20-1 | CSVLDRRLHYEQYF | TGCAGTGTCCTAGACAGGCGGTTGCACTACGAGCAGTACTTC
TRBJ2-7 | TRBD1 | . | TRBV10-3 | CAINTGGPSYEQYF | TGTGCCATCAACACAGGGGGACCTTCCTACGAGCAGTACTTC
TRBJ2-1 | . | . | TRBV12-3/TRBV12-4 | CASSPIEETQFF | TGTGCCAGCAGCCCAATAGAAGAGACCCAGTTCTTC
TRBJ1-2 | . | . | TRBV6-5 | CASSYEGGGNYGYTF | TGTGCCAGCAGTTACGAGGGCGGTGGTAACTATGGCTACACCTTC
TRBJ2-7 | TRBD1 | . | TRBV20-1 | CSASLPGDRPRVGLSSYEQYF | TGCAGTGCTAGCCTCCCTGGGGACAGGCCTCGGGTCGGACTTAGCTCCTACGAGCAGTACTTC
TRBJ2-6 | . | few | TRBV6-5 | CASSGDTFSGANVLTF | TGTGCCAGCAGCGGGGACACCTTCTCTGGGGCCAACGTCCTGACTTTC
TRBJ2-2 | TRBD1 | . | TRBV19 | CASKWRTGDTGELFF | TGTGCCAGCAAATGGAGGACAGGAGACACCGGGGAGCTGTTTTTT
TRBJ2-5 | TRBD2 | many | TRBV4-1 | CASSQEASGGGEQETQYF | TGCGCCAGCAGCCAAGAGGCTAGCGGGGGAGGTGAGCAAGAGACCCAGTACTTC
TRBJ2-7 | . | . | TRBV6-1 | CASSASRGSPAYEQYF | TGTGCCAGCAGTGCATCTCGGGGGTCCCCTGCCTACGAGCAGTACTTC
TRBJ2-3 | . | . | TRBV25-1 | CASSSYRGSGDTQYF | TGTGCCAGCAGTTCCTACCGGGGGTCGGGAGATACGCAGTATTTT
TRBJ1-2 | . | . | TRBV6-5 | CASSYSGLTDTNYGYTF | TGTGCCAGCAGTTATAGCGGGCTCACAGATACTAACTATGGCTACACCTTC
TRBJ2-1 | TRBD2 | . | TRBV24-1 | CATSEAGTSSNEQFF | TGTGCCACCAGTGAGGCCGGGACTAGCAGCAATGAGCAGTTCTTC
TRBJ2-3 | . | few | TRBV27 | CASSHPLADTQYF | TGTGCCAGCAGTCACCCACTAGCAGATACGCAGTATTTT
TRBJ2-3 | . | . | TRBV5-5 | CASSFDVRTTDTQYF | TGTGCCAGCAGCTTTGATGTCAGGACCACAGATACACAGTATTTT
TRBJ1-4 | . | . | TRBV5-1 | CASSLDRGATNEKLFF | TGCGCCAGCAGCTTGGATAGGGGAGCAACTAATGAAAAACTGTTTTTT
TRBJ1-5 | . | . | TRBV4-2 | CASSQDLRGPAGNQPQHF | TGTGCCAGCAGCCAAGATCTACGGGGGCCCGCGGGCAATCAGCCCCAGCATTTT
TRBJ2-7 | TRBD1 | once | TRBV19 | CASSIGGQGVYEQYF | TGTGCCAGTAGTATTGGGGGACAGGGGGTCTACGAGCAGTACTTC
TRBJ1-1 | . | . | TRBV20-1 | CSARDGQVNTEAFF | TGCAGTGCTAGAGATGGGCAGGTGAACACTGAAGCTTTCTTT
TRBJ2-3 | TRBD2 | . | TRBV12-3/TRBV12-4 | CASSLGVAGGTDTQYF | TGTGCCAGCAGTTTAGGGGTAGCGGGGGGTACAGATACGCAGTATTTT
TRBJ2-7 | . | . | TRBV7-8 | CASSLGRVPSYNEQYF | TGTGCCAGCAGCTTAGGGCGGGTACCTTCCTACAATGAGCAGTACTTC
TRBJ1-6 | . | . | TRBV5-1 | CASSSNPPGVDSPLHF | TGCGCCAGCAGCTCCAACCCCCCGGGGGTTGATTCACCCCTCCACTTT
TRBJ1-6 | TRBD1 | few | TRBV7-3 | CASSLGTVNSPLHF | TGTGCCAGCAGCTTAGGGACAGTCAATTCACCCCTCCACTTT
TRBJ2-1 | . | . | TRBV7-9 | CASSWRGVGYNEQFF | TGTGCCAGCAGCTGGAGGGGCGTGGGGTACAATGAGCAGTTCTTC
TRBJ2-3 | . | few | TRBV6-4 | CASSDERSLSTDTQYF | TGTGCCAGCAGTGATGAACGGTCCCTTAGCACAGATACGCAGTATTTT
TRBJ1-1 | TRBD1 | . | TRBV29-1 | CSVEAGGIGAFF | TGCAGCGTTGAGGCAGGGGGCATAGGGGCTTTCTTT
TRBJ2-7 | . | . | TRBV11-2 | CASSFRGRNEQYF | TGTGCCAGCAGCTTCAGGGGGAGGAACGAGCAGTACTTC
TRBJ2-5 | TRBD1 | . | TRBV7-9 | CASSAGTVVGTQYF | TGTGCCAGCAGCGCCGGGACAGTGGTAGGGACCCAGTACTTC
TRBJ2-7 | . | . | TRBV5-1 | CASSLGPNSYEQYF | TGCGCCAGCAGCCTTGGCCCGAACTCCTACGAGCAGTACTTC
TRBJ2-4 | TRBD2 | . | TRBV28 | CASSSPSGGDSIQYF | TGTGCCAGCAGTTCGCCTAGCGGGGGGGATAGCATTCAGTACTTC
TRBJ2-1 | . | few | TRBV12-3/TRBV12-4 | CASTRDYNEQFF | TGTGCCAGCACCCGGGACTACAATGAGCAGTTCTTC
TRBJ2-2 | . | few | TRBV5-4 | CASSPGGLQPGELFF | TGTGCCAGCAGCCCTGGGGGACTTCAACCCGGGGAGCTGTTTTTT
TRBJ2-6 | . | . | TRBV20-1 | CSARTDRTGADVLTF | TGCAGTGCCCGGACCGACAGGACTGGGGCCGACGTCCTGACTTTC